These T cell receptor beta chains were read from a single sample in a study of cytomegalovirus exposure and HLA in healthy donors. The method was immunoSEQ multiplex PCR; TCRdb's version includes in-frame clones alone and lacks a portion of them. Of 130,000 or so clones listed, roughly 80% are singletons. Sequencing was done on a sample of PBMCs. The receptors originated from a female donor in good health and CMV-seronegative. CDR3s include the opening cysteine and the closing phenylalanine or tryptophan. The D gene is left open where the match is weak. Clone size appears in some rows only: once, few, many, or a class for an expanded clone.

TRBD2	TRBV6-1	TRBJ2-1	NA	TGTGCCAGCAGTGGAGGCGGGAGGGCCTACAATGAGCAGTTCTTC	CASSGGGRAYNEQFF
TRBD1	TRBV7-2	TRBJ2-7	NA	TGTGCCAGCAGCAGAGGGACAGGGGGTACCTACGAGCAGTACTTC	CASSRGTGGTYEQYF
NA	TRBV27	TRBJ2-7	NA	TGTGCCAGCAGTTTAATATTTCGGATGGGACTCTACTACGAGCAGTACTTC	CASSLIFRMGLYYEQYF
TRBD1	TRBV14	TRBJ1-2	NA	TGTGCCAGCAGCCCCCTGGACAGGGGGAACTATGGCTACACCTTC	CASSPLDRGNYGYTF
TRBD2	TRBV5-4	TRBJ2-3	NA	TGTGCCAGCAGCCAGGGACTAGCGGGAGTCACAGATACGCAGTATTTT	CASSQGLAGVTDTQYF
TRBD1	TRBV4-1	TRBJ2-7	NA	TGCGCCAGCAGCCAAGTGGACAGGGGGTACGAGCAGTACTTC	CASSQVDRGYEQYF
TRBD1	TRBV28	TRBJ1-1	NA	TGTGCCAGCAGTTCCGGGACAGGTGGGACTGAAGCTTTCTTT	CASSSGTGGTEAFF
NA	TRBV15	TRBJ1-1	NA	TGTGCCACCAGCCAGCGGGAAGGCAGCTGGCCCCAAAGGAGGGGTGAAGCTTTCTTT	CATSQREGSWPQRRGEAFF
NA	TRBV28	TRBJ1-3	NA	TGTGCCAGCAGTTTATGGACAGCGAGCTCTGGAAACACCATATATTTT	CASSLWTASSGNTIYF
TRBD1	TRBV11-2	TRBJ1-2	once	TGTGCCAGCAGCTCCGGACGGGGGACAGAAACCAACTTCTTC	CASSSGRGTETNFF
NA	TRBV7-9	TRBJ2-4	NA	TGTGCCAGCAGCTTTGAAGCAGGGGCCGCCAAAAACATTCAGTACTTC	CASSFEAGAAKNIQYF
NA	TRBV6-5	TRBJ2-3	NA	TGTGCCAGCAGTTCTACCTTGGGCCTGGAGGAAGATACGCAGTATTTT	CASSSTLGLEEDTQYF
NA	TRBV10-3	TRBJ2-7	NA	TGTGCCATCAGTGACGTATGGACAAGCAGCTCCTACGAGCAGTACTTC	CAISDVWTSSSYEQYF
NA	TRBV27	TRBJ1-2	NA	TGTGCCAGCAGCCCGCCCGGGGGGCTTCATGGCTACACCTTC	CASSPPGGLHGYTF
TRBD1	TRBV11-2	TRBJ1-1	NA	TGTGCCAGCAGCCGCCAAGGGGGCGACAACACTGAAGCTTTCTTT	CASSRQGGDNTEAFF
NA	TRBV7-3	TRBJ2-3	NA	TGTGCCAGCAGCTTAAGTCCCTCAGATACGCAGTATTTT	CASSLSPSDTQYF
TRBD1	TRBV6-4	TRBJ2-3	NA	TGTGCCAGCAAGGGGGACAGTCACACAGATACGCAGTATTTT	CASKGDSHTDTQYF
TRBD1	TRBV6-5	TRBJ1-1	NA	TGTGCCAGCAGGGTACAGGGGGGCACTGAAGCTTTCTTT	CASRVQGGTEAFF
TRBD1	TRBV5-6	TRBJ2-3	NA	TGTGCCAGCAGCCCATATCAATCGGGACAGGGCCGAGATACGCAGTATTTT	CASSPYQSGQGRDTQYF
TRBD1	TRBV28	TRBJ2-7	NA	TGTGCCAGCAGTTCGCCGGGACAGGCATACGAGCAGTACTTC	CASSSPGQAYEQYF
TRBD1	TRBV19	TRBJ2-3	NA	TGTGCCACTTCACCCCCGACCCTCATAGACAGGGACAGGGGTGGCACAGATACGCAGTATTTT	CATSPPTLIDRDRGGTDTQYF
NA	TRBV5-1	TRBJ2-2	NA	TGCGCCAGCAGCTTGCAGGGAGGAGGGGAGCTGTTTTTT	CASSLQGGGELFF
TRBD2	TRBV7-2	TRBJ2-5	NA	TGTGCCAGCAGCCCGCAGGGACTAGCGAGTGGGCGGGAGACCCAGTACTTC	CASSPQGLASGRETQYF